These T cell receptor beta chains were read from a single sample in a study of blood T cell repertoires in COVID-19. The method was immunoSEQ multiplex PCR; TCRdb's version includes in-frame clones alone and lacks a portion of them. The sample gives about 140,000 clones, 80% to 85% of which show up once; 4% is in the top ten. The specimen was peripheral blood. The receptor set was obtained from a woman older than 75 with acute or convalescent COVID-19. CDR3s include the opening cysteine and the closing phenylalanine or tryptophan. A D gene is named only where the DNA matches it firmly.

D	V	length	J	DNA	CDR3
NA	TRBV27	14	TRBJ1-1	TGTGCCAGCAGTTTGCAGGGTGTCGGCACTGAAGCTTTCTTT	CASSLQGVGTEAFF
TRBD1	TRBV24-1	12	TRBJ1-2	TGTGCCACCAGCGGGACAGGCTATGGCTACACCTTC	CATSGTGYGYTF
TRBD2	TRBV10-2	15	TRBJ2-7	TGCGCCAGCAGTGAACTACTAGCGGCCTCCTACGAGCAGTACTTC	CASSELLAASYEQYF
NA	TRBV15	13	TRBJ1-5	TGTGCCACCAGCAGACAGGGAGGTCAGCCCCAGCATTTT	CATSRQGGQPQHF
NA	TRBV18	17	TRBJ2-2	TGTGCCAGCTCACCACCGGGTTGGCGGCTGGACACCGGGGAGCTGTTTTTT	CASSPPGWRLDTGELFF
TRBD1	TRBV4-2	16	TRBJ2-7	TGTGCCAGCAGCCAAGTATTGGGGACAGGGGGTTACGAGCAGTACTTC	CASSQVLGTGGYEQYF
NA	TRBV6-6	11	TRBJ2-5	TGTGCCTCGGCTCAGGAAGAGACCCAGTACTTC	CASAQEETQYF
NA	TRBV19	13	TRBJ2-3	TGTGCCAGTGGGAGTTCTAGCACAGATACGCAGTATTTT	CASGSSSTDTQYF
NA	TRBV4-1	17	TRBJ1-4	TGCGCCAGCAGCCAAGATCGCCGACAGGTCATTAATGAAAAACTGTTTTTT	CASSQDRRQVINEKLFF
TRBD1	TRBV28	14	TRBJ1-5	TGTGCCAGCAGCCCTACAGGGGCGGGCCAGCCCCAGCATTTT	CASSPTGAGQPQHF